Below, 10 T cell receptor beta chains from the same sample are listed, as sequenced in a study of shared T cell receptors in the human thymus. Clones were sequenced by immunoSEQ multiplex PCR, and TCRdb holds only the in-frame ones, with some missing. The sample carries about 710,000 clones, about 89% recorded once. These records were also assigned to another study, of human thymus T cells.

The specimen was thymocytes. All receptors come from a boy under two years old with a congenital heart defect.

The rearrangement uses TRBV4-3 and TRBJ1-5; D is perhaps TRBD1 (5 bases). With 0 bases removed from V and 7 bases from J, the gap between germline ends came to 19 bases. The CDR3 length is 17 residues. The germline gives CDR1 LGHNA, CDR2 YSLEER. This CDR3 is CASSQDPPGEGKQPQHF. DNA of the CDR3: TGCGCCAGCAGCCAAGATCCCCCGGGGGAAGGGAAACAGCCCCAGCATTTT.

This rearrangement joins TRBV4-1 to TRBJ2-5; tentative D call: TRBD1 (6 bases). Germline V gene sequence: CDR1 MGHRA, CDR2 YSYEKL. The CDR3 spans 16 residues. The V gene lost 0 bases and the J gene lost 5 bases, with 16 bases spanning the gap. CDR3 DNA: TGCGCCAGCAGCCAAGAATGGGGTCAGGGGCCGGAGACCCAGTACTTC. Its protein is CASSQEWGQGPETQYF.

The V and J genes are TRBV28 and TRBJ1-2, with TRBD1 matching over 9 bases. Germline CDR1 reads MDHEN; CDR2 reads SYDVKM. V lost 8 bases, J lost 3 bases, and 10 bases stayed unmatched. There are 15 residues in the CDR3. The CDR3 DNA reads TGTGCCAGCCTTCCCAAGGGACAGGGTCACTATGGCTACACCTTC. Its translation is CASLPKGQGHYGYTF.

In this sample, this clone turned up a few times. The chain combines TRBV5-4 with TRBJ2-3; TRBD1 matches at 7 bases. CDR3 length: 19 amino acids. V lost 2 bases and J lost 0; bases outside the gene matches: 15. Germline V CDR1 and CDR2: SGHNT, YYREEE (reference sequence). CDR3 nucleotide sequence: TGTGCCAGCAGCTTAAGGGGGCTTGTTCAGTCCTCTAGCACAGATACGCAGTATTTT. It codes for CASSLRGLVQSSSTDTQYF.

This sequence joins TRBV7-9 and TRBJ2-7; possible D gene TRBD2, 7 bases. The CDR3 is made up of 15 amino acids. Germline CDR1 SEHNR, CDR2 FQNEAQ (reference sequence). The germline V and J ends were trimmed by 0 bases and 4 bases, with 13 bases remaining between them. The CDR3 nucleotides read TGTGCCAGCAGCTTAGCGGGGAGGGGGAGATACGAGCAGTACTTC. It translates to CASSLAGRGRYEQYF.

The CDR3 DNA follows: TGCGCCAGCAGCCAGGTCCCCAGGGGCCTGAACACTGAAGCTTTCTTT. Amino acid sequence: CASSQVPRGLNTEAFF. V usage is TRBV4-1 and J usage is TRBJ1-1, with D perhaps TRBD1 (6 bases). The germline V gene encodes CDR1 MGHRA and CDR2 YSYEKL. The V gene lost 3 bases and the J gene lost 0 bases, with 14 bases spanning the gap. The CDR3 length is 16 residues.

Here the CDR3 reads CASSFRQGDEPQHF. The CDR3, as DNA: TGTGCCAGCAGCTTTCGACAGGGGGACGAGCCCCAGCATTTT. This sequence joins TRBV7-8 and TRBJ1-5, with TRBD1 matching 9 bases. The CDR3 contains 14 residues. Germline trimming cut 3 bases from V and 8 bases from J; bases unmatched to any gene: 5. Germline V gene data show CDR1 as SGHVS and CDR2 as FQNEAQ.

This chain joins TRBV7-2 and TRBJ1-1, with a tentative D call TRBD1 (6 bases). CDR3 length: 13 amino acids. The V gene's germline CDR1 is SGHTA and CDR2 FQGNSA. Trimming stripped 2 bases from V and 11 bases from J, with 15 bases between. The CDR3 region is CASSLWQGTEAFF. DNA of the CDR3: TGTGCCAGCAGCTTATGGCAGGGGACCGAGGCTTTCTTT.

This sequence joins TRBV2 and TRBJ1-5; D not certain. CDR1 SNHLY and CDR2 FYNNEI come from the germline V gene. V was clipped by 3 bases and J by 1 base, with 7 bases between them. CDR3 length: 14 residues. The CDR3 sequence is CASSERVSNQPQHF. The DNA of the CDR3 is TGTGCCAGCAGTGAGCGGGTCAGCAATCAGCCCCAGCATTTT.

CDR3 nucleotide sequence: TGCGCCAGCAGCTTGGAAGTGCGGAGACACACTGAAGCTTTCTTT. It translates to CASSLEVRRHTEAFF. The chain combines TRBV5-1 with TRBJ1-1; no clear D gene. V lost 0 bases and J 3 bases, leaving 12 bases between the germline ends. The CDR3 extends over 15 amino acids. Germline CDR1 reads SGHRS; CDR2 reads YFSETQ.